These 23 T cell receptor beta chains were sequenced from one sample in a study of T cell responses to AZD1222 COVID-19 vaccine. Data came from immunoSEQ multiplex PCR; TCRdb stores just in-frame clones and leaves some out. There are about 150,000 clones in the sample; 90% to 95% occur only once, and roughly 4% lies in the top ten. This specimen was peripheral blood, taken on day 0 of AZD1222 vaccination. These receptors came from an adult in good health.

This chain links TRBV28 with TRBJ2-5, with D tentatively TRBD2 (5 bases). Trimming cost V 3 bases and J 2 bases, with 13 bases left between them. The V gene's germline CDR1 is MDHEN and CDR2 SYDVKM. CDR3 size: 15 residues. The CDR3 spells CASSFSSDWQETQYF. The CDR3 DNA reads TGTGCCAGCAGTTTCTCCTCGGACTGGCAAGAGACCCAGTACTTC.

The V gene is TRBV7-2, the J gene TRBJ2-7; TRBD2 agrees at 7 bases. CDR3 size: 13 residues. Per germline, CDR1 SGHTA and CDR2 FQGNSA. V lost 5 bases, J lost 5 bases, and 6 bases stayed unmatched. The CDR3 bases are TGTGCCAGCAGCAGACTAGCTATCGACGAGCAGTACTTC. This translates into CASSRLAIDEQYF.

The chain links TRBV28 to TRBJ1-5; D unclear. V was pared by 7 bases and J by 6 bases, with 10 bases between. Germline values: CDR1 MDHEN, CDR2 SYDVKM. CDR3 length: 12 residues. Written as DNA, the CDR3 is TGTGCCAGCACCCAGTCCGGTCAGCCCCAGCATTTT. Its protein product is CASTQSGQPQHF. Full variable domain (outside the CDR3, taken from reference TRBV28 and TRBJ1-5): DVKVTQSSRYLVKRTGEKVFLECVQDMDHENMFWYRQDPGLGLRLIYFSYDVKMKEKGDIPEGYSVSREKKERFSLILESASTNQTSMYLCASTQSGQPQHFGDGTRLSIL.

The CDR3 DNA sequence: TGTGCCAGCAGTTATCGGGGGGCGGGGTACACAGATACGCAGTATTTT. It specifies CASSYRGAGYTDTQYF. The chain joins TRBV6-2 or TRBV6-3 to TRBJ2-3; tentatively, D is TRBD2 (7 bases). The germline V gene encodes CDR1 MNHEY and CDR2 SVGEGT. Trimming removed 3 bases at V and 2 bases at J, with 15 bases between. CDR3 length equals 16 residues.

The DNA of the CDR3 is TGTGCCAGCAGCCGGACAGGGGCCGGGGAGCTGTTTTTT. It yields the protein CASSRTGAGELFF. This chain joins TRBV4-2 and TRBJ2-2, with 9 bases fitting TRBD1. The CDR3 is 13 residues long. The junction had 0 bases not matched to a gene; V was cut back by 4 bases and J by 6 bases. Looked up from germline, CDR1 is LGHNA and CDR2 is YNFKEQ.

The chain is built from TRBV10-3 and TRBJ1-6, with a tentative D call TRBD1 (6 bases). Germline V gene data show CDR1 as ENHRY and CDR2 as SYGVKD. The CDR3 spans 14 residues. The V end was cut by 7 bases, the J end by 9 bases, with 16 bases between. This CDR3 reads CAITEGGSGSPLHF. CDR3 DNA: TGTGCCATCACCGAGGGGGGAAGCGGTTCACCCCTCCACTTT.

V and J are TRBV6-6 and TRBJ2-7, with a tentative D call TRBD1 (5 bases). CDR1 is MNHNY, CDR2 SVGAGI, per germline (reference sequence). The CDR3 extends over 14 amino acids. Trimming took off 2 bases at V and 2 bases at J, with 10 bases between the two ends. The CDR3 spells CASSYTGRAYEQYF. CDR3 bases: TGTGCCAGCAGTTACACGGGCAGGGCCTACGAGCAGTACTTC.

This clone was picked up one time. The CDR3 spells CASSLSRQYEQYF. The CDR3 region has the DNA TGTGCCAGCAGTTTATCTAGACAGTACGAGCAGTACTTC. J is TRBJ2-7 and V is TRBV27; maybe TRBD1 (5 bases). Germline CDR1 and CDR2: MNHEY and SMNVEV (reference sequence). V was shortened by 0 bases and J by 4 bases, with 7 bases between the two germline ends. CDR3 length: 13 residues.

The chain carries TRBV7-8 and TRBJ2-5; D is tentatively TRBD1 or TRBD2 (7 bases each). This CDR3 has 14 residues. The V gene lost 6 bases and the J gene lost 5 bases, with 16 bases spanning the gap. CDR1 is SGHVS and CDR2 is FQNEAQ in the germline V gene. For the CDR3, the DNA is TGTGCCAGCAGTCCCTACAGGGGAGGGGAGACCCAGTACTTC. It is translated as CASSPYRGGETQYF. The full variable domain, with the rest looked up from reference TRBV7-8 and TRBJ2-5, is GAGVSQSPRYKVAKRGQDVALRCDPISGHVSLFWYQQALGQGPEFLTYFQNEAQLDKSGLPSDRFFAERPEGSVSTLKIQRTQQEDSAVYLCASSPYRGGETQYFGPGTRLLVL.

The J gene is TRBJ2-2, the V gene TRBV6-1; tentative D call: TRBD1 (6 bases). Germline values: CDR1 MNHNS, CDR2 SASEGT. The CDR3 sequence is 16 residues long. Trimming shortened V by 3 bases and J by 1 base, and 12 bases separated the two germline ends. CDR3 sequence: CASSDQGFWNTGELFF. For the CDR3, the DNA is TGTGCCAGCAGTGATCAGGGGTTTTGGAACACCGGGGAGCTGTTTTTT.

This clone was counted between two and nine times. The chain couples TRBV25-1 to TRBJ2-2, with a possible D match to TRBD2 (5 bases). CDR1 is MGHDK, CDR2 SYGVNS, per germline. Trimming pared 7 bases from V and 8 bases from J, leaving 14 bases between. The CDR3 covers 13 residues. The CDR3 nucleotides read TGTGCCAGCACCGTTGGAGGTGGGGGGGAGCTGTTTTTT. Protein sequence: CASTVGGGGELFF.

The chain carries TRBV24-1 and TRBJ2-6; D tentatively reads TRBD1 or TRBD2 (5 bases each). The CDR3 runs to 16 residues. The V and J ends lost 4 bases and 1 base respectively, with 10 bases between them. Looked up from germline, CDR1 is KGHDR and CDR2 is SFDVKD. CDR3 bases: TGTGCCACCAGTGACCCTGGGGGTTCTGGGGCCAACGTCCTGACTTTC. Translating gives CATSDPGGSGANVLTF.

The chain joins TRBV5-1 to TRBJ2-1; the D gene could be TRBD1 or TRBD2 (5 bases each). The germline CDR1 and CDR2 sequences are SGHRS and YFSETQ. The CDR3 runs to 16 residues. V was shortened by 4 bases and J by 9 bases, with 23 bases between the two germline ends. Written as DNA, the CDR3 is TGCGCCAGCAGCCCAATAGACAGAGGGGCAGAAGGTGAGCAGTTCTTC. Translating gives CASSPIDRGAEGEQFF.

The rearrangement uses TRBV6-1 and TRBJ2-7; D call uncertain. Germline loops: CDR1 MNHNS, CDR2 SASEGT. Trimming shortened V by 2 bases and J by 7 bases, and 15 bases separated the two germline ends. The CDR3 spans 14 residues. The CDR3 here is CASSEWASVWEQYF. The CDR3 nucleotides are TGTGCCAGCAGTGAATGGGCCTCTGTATGGGAGCAGTACTTC.

The V call is TRBV7-8, the J call TRBJ2-2, with 11 bases fitting TRBD2. In germline, CDR1 is SGHVS, CDR2 FQNEAQ. V gave up 1 base and J gave up 6 bases; unmatched junction bases: 4. This CDR3 region has 16 residues. CDR3 protein: CASSLGRLAGPGELFF. In DNA, the CDR3 is TGTGCCAGCAGCTTAGGAAGACTAGCGGGACCCGGGGAGCTGTTTTTT.

This clone was picked up a small number of times. The chain has TRBV6-5 and TRBJ2-5, with D possibly TRBD1 on 6 matching bases. The length of the CDR3 is 14 residues. CDR1 is MNHEY and CDR2 is SVGAGI in the germline V gene. V gave up 5 bases and J gave up 5 bases, with 15 bases separating them. The CDR3 here is CASSREWGQETQYF. The CDR3 nucleotides are TGTGCCAGCAGTAGGGAGTGGGGGCAGGAGACCCAGTACTTC.

The chain carries TRBV5-1 and TRBJ1-4; D is unclear. Deletions cut 5 bases from V and 8 bases from J, with 7 bases between. The CDR3 runs to 11 residues. Germline V gene data show CDR1 as SGHRS and CDR2 as YFSETQ. CDR3 in amino acids: CASSNGEKLFF. Here the CDR3 DNA reads TGCGCCAGCAGTAATGGGGAAAAACTGTTTTTT.

The V gene is TRBV4-3, the J gene TRBJ1-1; 7 bases match TRBD1. This CDR3 is 15 amino acids long. Germline CDR1 is LGHNA and CDR2 is YSLEER. The V segment lost 0 bases and the J segment 10 bases; nucleotides outside the gene matches: 11. CDR3 coding DNA: TGCGCCAGCAGCCAAGATGCCCGGACAGGATCCGCAGCTTTCTTT. Protein: CASSQDARTGSAAFF.

The chain employs TRBV5-1 and TRBJ1-3; 10 bases are a match to TRBD1. The trim removed 0 bases at V and 3 bases at J, leaving 3 bases unmatched. This CDR3 comprises 16 residues. The germline V gene encodes CDR1 SGHRS and CDR2 YFSETQ. The CDR3 spells CASSLAGTGVGNTIYF. CDR3 DNA sequence: TGCGCCAGCAGCTTGGCCGGGACAGGGGTTGGAAACACCATATATTTT.

V is TRBV7-7 and J is TRBJ2-1; 13 bases line up with TRBD2. The CDR3 is 16 residues long. CDR1 is SSHAT, CDR2 FNYEAQ, per germline (reference sequence). J was trimmed by 9 bases and V by 1 base; bases with no gene match: 6. This chain's CDR3 is CASSLGGLAGNVEQFF. The CDR3 nucleotides are TGTGCCAGCAGCTTAGGGGGACTAGCGGGAAACGTTGAGCAGTTCTTC.

The chain joins TRBV9 to TRBJ2-5; no firm D call. CDR1 is SGDLS and CDR2 is YYNGEE in the germline V gene. The V gene lost 4 bases and the J gene lost 1 base, with 14 bases spanning the gap. The CDR3 extends over 15 amino acids. CDR3 in amino acids: CASSLTGASQETQYF. DNA for the CDR3: TGTGCCAGCAGCCTCACCGGCGCTTCCCAAGAGACCCAGTACTTC.

Worth noting for this clone: Relative to the germline gene, one junction end is altered; a read error may explain this. The chain is built from TRBV10-2 and TRBJ1-4; possible D gene TRBD1, 6 bases. Looked up from germline, CDR1 is WSHSY and CDR2 is SAAADI. The CDR3 consists of 11 residues. CDR3: CASSGGGRWGF. CDR3 DNA: TGCGCCAGCAGTGGCGGGGGCCGGTGGGGGTTT.

CDR3 amino acids: CASSPDRVWGYTF. DNA for the CDR3: TGCGCCAGCAGCCCCGACAGGGTTTGGGGCTACACCTTC. This chain uses TRBV5-1 with TRBJ1-2; 7 bases line up with TRBD1. The V segment lost 4 bases and the J segment 8 bases; nucleotides outside the gene matches: 8. The V gene's germline CDR1 is SGHRS and CDR2 YFSETQ. The CDR3 is 13 residues long.